This T cell receptor (beta chain) was sequenced in a study of blood T cell repertoires in COVID-19. Germline CDR1 reads MNHEY; CDR2 reads SVGAGI. V lost 2 bases to trimming and J lost 6 bases, with 14 bases between them. The CDR3 has 14 amino acids. In the original processing: The authors estimated nucleated cell counts from reference gene primer amplification. Here immunoSEQ multiplex PCR was the method, and the copy in TCRdb shows in-frame clones only, minus some. The V and J calls and clone size are taken from that table; D and trimming were inferred from the DNA. Of some 290,000 clones listed, over 80% are singletons.

The gene calls are TRBV6-5 and TRBJ2-7; perhaps TRBD2 as D (5 bases). The source material was peripheral blood. This clonotype was obtained from a man aged 55-75 years who had recovered from COVID-19. The CDR3 loop reads CASSYQLGMGEQYF. The CDR3 DNA follows: TGTGCCAGCAGTTACCAACTAGGAATGGGCGAGCAGTACTTC.